This T cell receptor beta chain was found in a study of T cell responses to AZD1222 COVID-19 vaccine. Study observations and caveats: Vaccine-related CD4 TCRs covered spike, predominating at 160-218 and 743-854. Reports indicate that nearly half of spike-specific TCRs are directed at unmutated variant regions.

The sample holds one count of this clone. Its antigen is currently unknown. Trimming took 8 bases from V and 2 from J, leaving 12 bases between them. CDR1 is LNHDA and CDR2 is SQIVND in the germline V gene (reference sequence). CDR3 length equals 13 residues. Clones were sequenced by immunoSEQ multiplex PCR, and TCRdb holds only the in-frame ones, with some missing. The data show over 95,000 clones, just under 90% seen once. The source of this sequence is an adult in good health. Sequencing was performed on peripheral blood, taken on day 0 of AZD1222 vaccination. The chain carries TRBV19 and TRBJ1-2; D uncertain. The CDR3 region is CASSFGENYGYTF. In DNA, the CDR3 is TGTGCCAGTTCTTTTGGAGAAAACTATGGCTACACCTTC.